This T cell receptor (beta chain) comes out of a study of blood T cell repertoires in COVID-19. Whole-study context: Sites across the United States, Italy and Spain contributed samples from acute and convalescent COVID-19. PBMCs, B-cell-depleted T cells, or T cells provided the cDNA or gDNA that made up the material.

Germline values: CDR1 SGHNT, CDR2 YENEEA. Unmatched junction bases numbered 7, after V lost 3 bases and J lost 3 bases. The CDR3 consists of 17 residues. Per the original methods: Reference gene primer amplification gave estimated nucleated cell counts. Data came from immunoSEQ multiplex PCR; TCRdb stores just in-frame clones and leaves some out. The DNA gave D and trimming, while V, J and clone size come from that table. This table holds about 190,000 clones, less than 90% found once. What was sequenced was peripheral blood. The chain recombines TRBV11-3 with TRBJ2-2; 10 bases agree with TRBD1. The source of this sequence is a human donor in a cohort sampled during active COVID-19. CDR3 nucleotides: TGTGCCAGCAGCTTCGGTCCAGGACAGGGGGACACCGGGGAGCTGTTTTTT. Encoded protein: CASSFGPGQGDTGELFF. Full variable domain (rest looked up from reference TRBV11-3 and TRBJ2-2): EAGVVQSPRYKIIEKKQPVAFWCNPISGHNTLYWYLQNLGQGPELLIRYENEEAVDDSQLPKDRFSAERLKGVDSTLKIQPAELGDSAVYLCASSFGPGQGDTGELFFGEGSRLTVL.